Given below is one TCR beta chain in context. The trim removed 0 bases at V and 4 bases at J, leaving 14 bases unmatched. This CDR3 has 20 residues. Germline CDR1 and CDR2: KGHSH and LQKENI. Produced via immunoSEQ multiplex PCR; TCRdb's table is partial and in-frame only. The sample has about 120,000 clones; 75% to 90% are singletons. This entry is derived from a study of blood T cell repertoires in COVID-19. The receptor's source is a man in his 70s with active or convalescent COVID-19. Sequenced material: peripheral blood. The chain combines TRBV18 with TRBJ2-5; 13 nucleotides agree with TRBD2. CDR3 region: CASSPPQERTSGRLRETQYF. CDR3 in DNA: TGTGCCAGCTCACCACCTCAAGAGCGGACTAGCGGGAGATTGCGAGAGACCCAGTACTTC. The entire variable domain, with the rest obtained from reference TRBV18 and TRBJ2-5, is as follows: NAGVMQNPRHLVRRRGQEARLRCSPMKGHSHVYWYRQLPEEGLKFMVYLQKENIIDESGMPKERFSAEFPKEGPSILRIQQVVRGDSAAYFCASSPPQERTSGRLRETQYFGPGTRLLVL.